The rows below give T cell receptor beta chains drawn from one sample of a study of long-term antiretroviral therapy in people with HIV. Using immunoSEQ multiplex PCR, the repertoire was profiled, and TCRdb retains in-frame clones only, with some absent. The sample shows about 33,000 clones, roughly 80% of them seen only once. The sequencing used unsorted PBMCs, collected 2 years after starting antiretroviral therapy. These TCRs come from a woman in her forties or fifties with HIV. Each CDR3 is given with its conserved first and last residue. A D gene is named only where the DNA matches it firmly. The size field is filled for only some rows; it gives once, few, many or a size class.

abundance: .; v_gene: TRBV9; j_gene: TRBJ1-5; d_gene: TRBD1; CDR3nt: TGTGCCAGCAGCAGTCGGGACAGGCCTAATCAGCCCCAGCATTTT; CDR3aa: CASSSRDRPNQPQHF
abundance: .; v_gene: TRBV27; j_gene: TRBJ1-6; d_gene: TRBD1; CDR3nt: TGTGCCAGCAGTTTATCGCAGGGGGCTTATAATTCACCCCTCCACTTT; CDR3aa: CASSLSQGAYNSPLHF
abundance: .; v_gene: TRBV28; j_gene: TRBJ2-5; d_gene: .; CDR3nt: TGTGCCAGCAGCTTACCCGCGTGGGGCACACAAGAGACCCAGTACTTC; CDR3aa: CASSLPAWGTQETQYF
abundance: .; v_gene: TRBV11-2; j_gene: TRBJ2-7; d_gene: .; CDR3nt: TGTGCCAGCAGCTTAAACAGGTCCCCTTTATACGAGCAGTACTTC; CDR3aa: CASSLNRSPLYEQYF
abundance: once; v_gene: TRBV19; j_gene: TRBJ1-6; d_gene: .; CDR3nt: TGTGCCAGTAGTCGTCAGTTCAGCTCCTATAATTCACCCCTCCACTTT; CDR3aa: CASSRQFSSYNSPLHF
abundance: once; v_gene: TRBV11-2; j_gene: TRBJ2-7; d_gene: .; CDR3nt: TGTGCCAGCAGCTTAATAGGAAACGAGCAGTACTTC; CDR3aa: CASSLIGNEQYF
abundance: few; v_gene: TRBV18; j_gene: TRBJ1-2; d_gene: TRBD1; CDR3nt: TGTGCCAGCTCACCAGCCTTGGACAGGAACTATGGCTACACCTTC; CDR3aa: CASSPALDRNYGYTF
abundance: .; v_gene: TRBV4-1; j_gene: TRBJ2-3; d_gene: .; CDR3nt: TGCGCCAGCAGTCCGTTTTCTATGGCGGGAGATACGCAGTATTTT; CDR3aa: CASSPFSMAGDTQYF
abundance: .; v_gene: TRBV19; j_gene: TRBJ2-3; d_gene: .; CDR3nt: TGTGCCAGTAGTAGCGCGGCGGCAGATACGCAGTATTTT; CDR3aa: CASSSAAADTQYF
abundance: once; v_gene: TRBV11-3; j_gene: TRBJ2-5; d_gene: .; CDR3nt: TGTGCCAGCAGCTACGGACGGAAAGAGACCCAGTACTTC; CDR3aa: CASSYGRKETQYF
abundance: .; v_gene: TRBV19; j_gene: TRBJ2-2; d_gene: .; CDR3nt: TGTGCCAGTAGTGCGGGGAACACCGGGGAGCTGTTTTTT; CDR3aa: CASSAGNTGELFF
abundance: once; v_gene: TRBV19; j_gene: TRBJ1-5; d_gene: TRBD1; CDR3nt: TGTGCCAGTAGTATTGGACAGGGGGTCAATCAGCCCCAGCATTTT; CDR3aa: CASSIGQGVNQPQHF
abundance: medium-sized; v_gene: TRBV6-6; j_gene: TRBJ1-6; d_gene: .; CDR3nt: TGTGCCAGCAGTTACACGGCGGGCGGCTCACCCCTCCACTTT; CDR3aa: CASSYTAGGSPLHF
abundance: .; v_gene: TRBV6-1; j_gene: TRBJ2-7; d_gene: TRBD2; CDR3nt: TGTGCCAGCAGTCCGCGGGGGGGCCACGAGCAGTACTTC; CDR3aa: CASSPRGGHEQYF